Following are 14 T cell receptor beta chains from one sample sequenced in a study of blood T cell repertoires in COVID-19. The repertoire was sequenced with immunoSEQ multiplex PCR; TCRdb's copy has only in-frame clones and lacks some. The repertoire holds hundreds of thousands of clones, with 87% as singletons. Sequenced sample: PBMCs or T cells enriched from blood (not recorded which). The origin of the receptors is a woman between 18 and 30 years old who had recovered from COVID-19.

The CDR3 spells CASSYGNAGIQYF. The CDR3 DNA reads TGTGCCAGCAGTTACGGGAACGCGGGGATTCAGTACTTC. The chain combines TRBV6-2 or TRBV6-3 with TRBJ2-4; the D gene is possibly TRBD2 (6 bases). CDR1 and CDR2 from the germline V gene are MNHEY and SVGEGT. The CDR3 sequence is 13 residues long. The V and J ends lost 2 bases and 10 bases respectively, with 12 bases between them.

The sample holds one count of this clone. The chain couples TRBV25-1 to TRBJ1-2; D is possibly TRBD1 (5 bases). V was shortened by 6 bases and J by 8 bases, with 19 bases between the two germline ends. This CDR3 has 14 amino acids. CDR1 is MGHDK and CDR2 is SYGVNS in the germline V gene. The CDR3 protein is CASREGGRAGGYTF. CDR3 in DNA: TGTGCCAGCAGGGAAGGTGGCAGGGCAGGCGGCTACACCTTC.

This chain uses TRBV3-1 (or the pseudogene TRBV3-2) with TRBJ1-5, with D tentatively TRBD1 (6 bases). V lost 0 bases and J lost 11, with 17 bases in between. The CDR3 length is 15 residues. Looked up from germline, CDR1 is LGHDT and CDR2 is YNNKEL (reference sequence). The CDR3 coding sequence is TGTGCCAGCAGCCAAGATTACAGGGCCCCAGGGGCCCAGCATTTT. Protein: CASSQDYRAPGAQHF.

The CDR3 region has the DNA TGTGCCAGCAGCCTCAACTCGGGAGGGGGAGAGACCCAGTACTTC. It yields the protein CASSLNSGGGETQYF. The rearrangement links TRBV7-3 to TRBJ2-5, with 8 bases fitting TRBD2. V lost 5 bases, J lost 4 bases, and 9 bases stayed unmatched. The CDR3 is made up of 15 amino acids. Germline assignment: CDR1 SGHTA and CDR2 FQGTGA.

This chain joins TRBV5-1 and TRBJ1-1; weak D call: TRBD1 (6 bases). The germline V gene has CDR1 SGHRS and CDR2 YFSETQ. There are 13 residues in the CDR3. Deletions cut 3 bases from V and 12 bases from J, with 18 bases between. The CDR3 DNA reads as TGCGCCAGCAGCTGGGATGAACAGGGAACGCCTTTCTTT. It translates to CASSWDEQGTPFF.

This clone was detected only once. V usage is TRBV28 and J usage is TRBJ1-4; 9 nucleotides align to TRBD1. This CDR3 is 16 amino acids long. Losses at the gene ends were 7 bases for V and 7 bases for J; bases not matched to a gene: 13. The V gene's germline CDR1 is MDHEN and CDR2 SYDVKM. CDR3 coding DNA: TGTGCCAGCACCTCGGGGGGGACAGGGAGGAGTGAAAAACTGTTTTTT. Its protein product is CASTSGGTGRSEKLFF.

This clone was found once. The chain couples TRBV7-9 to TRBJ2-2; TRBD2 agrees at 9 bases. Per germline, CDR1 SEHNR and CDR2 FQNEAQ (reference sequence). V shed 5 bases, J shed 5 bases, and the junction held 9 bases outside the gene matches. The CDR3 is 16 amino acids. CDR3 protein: CASSPQAGGLTGELFF. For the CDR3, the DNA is TGTGCCAGCAGCCCGCAAGCGGGGGGCTTGACCGGGGAGCTGTTTTTT.

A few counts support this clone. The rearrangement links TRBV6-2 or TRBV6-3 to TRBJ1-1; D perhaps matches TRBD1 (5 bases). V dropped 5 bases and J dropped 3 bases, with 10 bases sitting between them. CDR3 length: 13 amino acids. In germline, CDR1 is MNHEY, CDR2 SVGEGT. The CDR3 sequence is CASSRQPHTEAFF. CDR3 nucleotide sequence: TGTGCCAGCAGTCGACAGCCTCACACTGAAGCTTTCTTT.

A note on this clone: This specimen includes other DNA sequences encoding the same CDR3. The CDR3 nucleotides are TGTGCCAGCTCACCACTAGCGGGCAGCACAGATACGCAGTATTTT. This translates into CASSPLAGSTDTQYF. J is TRBJ2-3 and V is TRBV18; 7 positions match TRBD2. The CDR3 is 15 amino acids. V was clipped by 1 base and J by 0 bases; unmatched bases: 1. Germline V gene sequence: CDR1 KGHSH, CDR2 LQKENI. The whole variable domain, filled in from reference TRBV18 and TRBJ2-3, reads NAGVMQNPRHLVRRRGQEARLRCSPMKGHSHVYWYRQLPEEGLKFMVYLQKENIIDESGMPKERFSAEFPKEGPSILRIQQVVRGDSAAYFCASSPLAGSTDTQYFGPGTRLTVL.

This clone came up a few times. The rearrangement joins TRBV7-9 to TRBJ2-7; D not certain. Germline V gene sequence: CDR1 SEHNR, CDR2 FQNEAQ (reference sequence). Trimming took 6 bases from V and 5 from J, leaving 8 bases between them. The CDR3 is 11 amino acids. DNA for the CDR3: TGTGCCAGCAGTACCTTAGACGAGCAGTACTTC. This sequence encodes CASSTLDEQYF.

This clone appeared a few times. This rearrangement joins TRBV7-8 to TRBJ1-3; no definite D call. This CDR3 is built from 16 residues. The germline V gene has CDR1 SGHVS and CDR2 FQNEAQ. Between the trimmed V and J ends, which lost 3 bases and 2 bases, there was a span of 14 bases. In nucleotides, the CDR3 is TGTGCCAGCAGCTTCACCCAGGATGGCACTGGAAACACCATATATTTT. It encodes CASSFTQDGTGNTIYF.

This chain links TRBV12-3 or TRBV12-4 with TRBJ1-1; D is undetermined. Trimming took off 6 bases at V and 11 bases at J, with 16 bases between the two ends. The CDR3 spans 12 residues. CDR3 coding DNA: TGTGCCAGCAGCGACCCAAATCGGGAGGCTTTCTTT. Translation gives CASSDPNREAFF.

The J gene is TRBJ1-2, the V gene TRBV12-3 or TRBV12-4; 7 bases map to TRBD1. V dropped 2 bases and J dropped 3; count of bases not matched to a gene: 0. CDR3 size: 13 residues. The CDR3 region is CASSLQGDYGYTF. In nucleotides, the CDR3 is TGTGCCAGCAGTTTACAGGGGGACTATGGCTACACCTTC.

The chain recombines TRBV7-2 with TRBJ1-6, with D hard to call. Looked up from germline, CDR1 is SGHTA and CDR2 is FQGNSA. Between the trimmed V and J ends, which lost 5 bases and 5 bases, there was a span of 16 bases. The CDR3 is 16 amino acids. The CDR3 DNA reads TGTGCCAGCAGCGTTGCGGGCGGAACGAATAATTCACCCCTCCACTTT. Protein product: CASSVAGGTNNSPLHF.